This T cell receptor (beta chain) was recorded in a study of response to subunit inactivated influenza vaccine. Points from the study as a whole: After each seasonal influenza vaccination, few new T cells are recruited, the authors suggested.

A note on this clonotype: The antigen is not known.

TCRdb reprocessed the RT-PCR reads via MiXCR and lists one record per CDR3 protein. The sample records 450,000 to 550,000 distinct CDR3 sequences, roughly 25% being singletons. The clonotype was recovered from a man between 45 and 60 years old who received an inactivated influenza vaccine. The sequences come from CD4+ T cells sorted from PBMCs, collected 5 to 6 days after vaccination.

The CDR3 DNA sequence: TGCAGCGTAGGAGGGACTAGCGGGGAAGAGCAGTTCTTC. Translated: CSVGGTSGEEQFF. This chain joins TRBV29-1 and TRBJ2-1; 13 nucleotides agree with TRBD2. This CDR3 has 13 residues. Losses at the gene ends were 6 bases for V and 10 bases for J; bases not matched to a gene: 6. Germline lookup yields CDR1 SQVTM and CDR2 ANQGSEA.